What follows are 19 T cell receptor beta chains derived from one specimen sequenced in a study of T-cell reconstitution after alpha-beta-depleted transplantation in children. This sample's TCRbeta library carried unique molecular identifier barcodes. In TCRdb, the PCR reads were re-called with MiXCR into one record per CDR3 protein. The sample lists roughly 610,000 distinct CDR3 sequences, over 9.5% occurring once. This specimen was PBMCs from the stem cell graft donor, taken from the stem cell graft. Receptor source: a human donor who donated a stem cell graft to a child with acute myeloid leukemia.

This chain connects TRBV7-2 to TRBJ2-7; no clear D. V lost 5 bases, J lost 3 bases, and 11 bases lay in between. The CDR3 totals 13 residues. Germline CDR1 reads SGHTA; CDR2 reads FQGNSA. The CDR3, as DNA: TGTGCCAGCAGCAAAGACCGACGCTACGAGCAGTACTTC. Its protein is CASSKDRRYEQYF.

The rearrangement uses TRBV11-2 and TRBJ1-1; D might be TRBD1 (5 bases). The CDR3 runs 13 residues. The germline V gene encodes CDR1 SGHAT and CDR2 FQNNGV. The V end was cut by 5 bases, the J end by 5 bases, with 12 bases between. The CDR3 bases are TGTGCCAGCAGCCCGACAGTTCGTACTGAAGCTTTCTTT. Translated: CASSPTVRTEAFF.

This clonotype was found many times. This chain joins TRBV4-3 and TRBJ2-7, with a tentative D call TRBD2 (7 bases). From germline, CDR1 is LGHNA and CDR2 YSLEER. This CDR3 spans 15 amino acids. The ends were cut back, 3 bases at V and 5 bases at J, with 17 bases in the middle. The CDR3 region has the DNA TGCGCCAGCAGCCATCGCGTAGGGGGGGGTGACGAGCAGTACTTC. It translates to CASSHRVGGGDEQYF.

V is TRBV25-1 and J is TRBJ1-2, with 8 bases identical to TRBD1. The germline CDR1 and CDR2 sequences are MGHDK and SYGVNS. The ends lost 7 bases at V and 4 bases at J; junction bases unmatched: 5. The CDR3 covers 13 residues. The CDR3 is CASTPGQGYGYTF. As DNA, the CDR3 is TGTGCCAGCACCCCCGGACAGGGCTATGGCTACACCTTC.

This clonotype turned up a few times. CDR3 region: CASSWAGANEQFF. The CDR3 DNA reads as TGTGCCAGCAGCTGGGCGGGGGCAAATGAGCAGTTCTTC. The V and J genes are TRBV7-2 and TRBJ2-1; tentative D call: TRBD2 (7 bases). The germline CDR1 and CDR2 sequences are SGHTA and FQGNSA. The CDR3 length is 13 residues. The V and J ends lost 4 bases and 7 bases respectively, with 11 bases between them. Full variable domain (missing parts from reference TRBV7-2 and TRBJ2-1): GAGVSQSPSNKVTEKGKDVELRCDPISGHTALYWYRQSLGQGLEFLIYFQGNSAPDKSGLPSDRFSAERTGGSVSTLTIQRTQQEDSAVYLCASSWAGANEQFFGPGTRLTVL.

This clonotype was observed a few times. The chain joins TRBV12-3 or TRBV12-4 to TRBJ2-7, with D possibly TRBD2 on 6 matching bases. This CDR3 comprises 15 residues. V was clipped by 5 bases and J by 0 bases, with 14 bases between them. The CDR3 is CASSHLGRGSYEQYF. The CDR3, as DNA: TGTGCCAGCAGTCACCTTGGGCGGGGCTCCTACGAGCAGTACTTC.

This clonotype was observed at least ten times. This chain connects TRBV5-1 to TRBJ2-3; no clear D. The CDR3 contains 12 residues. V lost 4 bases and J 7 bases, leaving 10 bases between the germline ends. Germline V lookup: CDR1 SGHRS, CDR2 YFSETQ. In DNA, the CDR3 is TGCGCCAGCAGCCCCCCACATTATACGCAGTATTTT. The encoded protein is CASSPPHYTQYF.

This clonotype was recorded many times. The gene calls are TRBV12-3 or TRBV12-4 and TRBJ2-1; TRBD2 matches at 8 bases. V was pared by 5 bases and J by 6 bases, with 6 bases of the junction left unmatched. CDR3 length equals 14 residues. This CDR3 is CASSTGTRSNEQFF. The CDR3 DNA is TGTGCCAGCAGTACCGGGACTAGGAGCAATGAGCAGTTCTTC.

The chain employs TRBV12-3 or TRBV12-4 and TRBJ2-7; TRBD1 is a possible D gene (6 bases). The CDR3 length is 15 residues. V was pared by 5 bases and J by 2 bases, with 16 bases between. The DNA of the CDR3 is TGTGCCAGCAGTCCAGACAGGAGCCCCCCCTACGAGCAGTACTTC. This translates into CASSPDRSPPYEQYF.

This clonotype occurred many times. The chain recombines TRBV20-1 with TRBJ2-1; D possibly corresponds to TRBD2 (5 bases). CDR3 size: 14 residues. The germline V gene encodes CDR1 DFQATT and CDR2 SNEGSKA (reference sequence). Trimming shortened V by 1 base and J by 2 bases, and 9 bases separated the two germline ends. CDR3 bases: TGCAGTGCTAGAGTAAGCGGTCCCTACAATGAGCAGTTCTTC. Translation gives CSARVSGPYNEQFF.

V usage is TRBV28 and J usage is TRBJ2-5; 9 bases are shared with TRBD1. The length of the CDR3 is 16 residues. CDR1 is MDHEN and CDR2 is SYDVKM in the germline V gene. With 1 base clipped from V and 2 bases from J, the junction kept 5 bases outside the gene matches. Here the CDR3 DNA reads TGTGCCAGCAGTTTATTCCGGGACAGGGTACAAGAGACCCAGTACTTC. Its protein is CASSLFRDRVQETQYF. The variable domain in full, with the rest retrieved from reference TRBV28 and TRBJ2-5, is DVKVTQSSRYLVKRTGEKVFLECVQDMDHENMFWYRQDPGLGLRLIYFSYDVKMKEKGDIPEGYSVSREKKERFSLILESASTNQTSMYLCASSLFRDRVQETQYFGPGTRLLVL.

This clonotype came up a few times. CDR3 in amino acids: CSASQGGQGAYEQYF. In DNA, the CDR3 is TGCAGTGCTTCTCAAGGAGGACAGGGGGCCTACGAGCAGTACTTC. The chain has TRBV20-1 and TRBJ2-7; 10 positions match TRBD1. V lost 5 bases, J lost 2 bases, and 9 bases stayed unmatched. Germline V lookup: CDR1 DFQATT, CDR2 SNEGSKA (reference sequence). CDR3 size: 15 residues.

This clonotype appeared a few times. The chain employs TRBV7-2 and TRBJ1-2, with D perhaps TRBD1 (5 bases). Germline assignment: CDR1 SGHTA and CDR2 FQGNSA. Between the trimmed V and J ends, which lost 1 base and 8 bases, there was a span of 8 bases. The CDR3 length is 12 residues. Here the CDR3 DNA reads TGTGCCAGCAGCTTAGGCAGGGCCGGCTACACCTTC. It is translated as CASSLGRAGYTF. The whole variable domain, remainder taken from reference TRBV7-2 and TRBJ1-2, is GAGVSQSPSNKVTEKGKDVELRCDPISGHTALYWYRQSLGQGLEFLIYFQGNSAPDKSGLPSDRFSAERTGGSVSTLTIQRTQQEDSAVYLCASSLGRAGYTFGSGTRLTVV.

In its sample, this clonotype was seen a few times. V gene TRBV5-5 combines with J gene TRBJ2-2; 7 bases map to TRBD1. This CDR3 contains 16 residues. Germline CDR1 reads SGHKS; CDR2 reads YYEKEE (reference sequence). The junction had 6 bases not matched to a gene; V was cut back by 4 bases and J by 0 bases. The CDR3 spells CASSRNRGSNTGELFF. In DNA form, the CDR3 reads TGTGCCAGCAGCCGAAACAGGGGATCGAACACCGGGGAGCTGTTTTTT.

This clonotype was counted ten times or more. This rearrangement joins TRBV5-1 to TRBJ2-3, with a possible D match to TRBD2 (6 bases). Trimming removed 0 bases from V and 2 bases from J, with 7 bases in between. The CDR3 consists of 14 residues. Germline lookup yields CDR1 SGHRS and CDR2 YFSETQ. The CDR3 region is CASSLALATDTQYF. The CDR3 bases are TGCGCCAGCAGCTTGGCACTAGCCACAGATACGCAGTATTTT.

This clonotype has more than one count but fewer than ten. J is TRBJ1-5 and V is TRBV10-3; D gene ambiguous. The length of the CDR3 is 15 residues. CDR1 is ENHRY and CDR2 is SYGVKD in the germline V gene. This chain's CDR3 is CGGNYRDFHNQPQHF. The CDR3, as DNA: TGTGGAGGCAACTATCGAGACTTTCACAATCAGCCCCAGCATTTT.

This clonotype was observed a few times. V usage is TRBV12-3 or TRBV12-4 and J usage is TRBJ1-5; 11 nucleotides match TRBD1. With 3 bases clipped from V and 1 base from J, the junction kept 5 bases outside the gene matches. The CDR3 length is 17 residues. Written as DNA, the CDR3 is TGTGCCAGCAGTTTGGGACAGGGGGGTTTGAGCAATCAGCCCCAGCATTTT. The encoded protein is CASSLGQGGLSNQPQHF.

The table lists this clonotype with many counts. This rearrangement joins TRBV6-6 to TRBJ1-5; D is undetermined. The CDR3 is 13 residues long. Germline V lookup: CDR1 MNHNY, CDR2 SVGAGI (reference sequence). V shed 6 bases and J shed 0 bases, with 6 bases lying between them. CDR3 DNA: TGTGCCAGCAGGCCCGATAGCAATCAGCCCCAGCATTTT. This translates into CASRPDSNQPQHF.

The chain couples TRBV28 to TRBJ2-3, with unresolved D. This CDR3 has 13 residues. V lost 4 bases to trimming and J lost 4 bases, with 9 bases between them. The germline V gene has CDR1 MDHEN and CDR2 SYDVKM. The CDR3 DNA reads TGTGCCAGCAGTTCCCCTTACGCAGATACGCAGTATTTT. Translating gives CASSSPYADTQYF.